Included here is one T cell receptor beta chain sequence, with context. This sample also contains other DNA sequences that code for the same CDR3. Here immunoSEQ multiplex PCR was the method, and the copy in TCRdb shows in-frame clones only, minus some. The sample holds over 100,000 clones; 75% to 90% are singletons and the top ten take roughly 2%. The data belong to a study of cytotoxic CD8 clonotypes in ibrutinib-treated CLL. This sample comprised PBMCs, obtained after 24 months of ibrutinib treatment. The receptor was isolated from a human donor with chronic lymphocytic leukemia.

The CDR3 loop reads CASSYRTGTEAFF. The CDR3 nucleotides are TGTGCCAGCAGTTACCGAACAGGGACTGAAGCTTTCTTT. V and J are TRBV6-5 and TRBJ1-1, with D tentatively TRBD1 (6 bases). The CDR3 is 13 amino acids. Trimming took off 2 bases at V and 5 bases at J, with 9 bases between the two ends. The V gene's germline CDR1 is MNHEY and CDR2 SVGAGI.